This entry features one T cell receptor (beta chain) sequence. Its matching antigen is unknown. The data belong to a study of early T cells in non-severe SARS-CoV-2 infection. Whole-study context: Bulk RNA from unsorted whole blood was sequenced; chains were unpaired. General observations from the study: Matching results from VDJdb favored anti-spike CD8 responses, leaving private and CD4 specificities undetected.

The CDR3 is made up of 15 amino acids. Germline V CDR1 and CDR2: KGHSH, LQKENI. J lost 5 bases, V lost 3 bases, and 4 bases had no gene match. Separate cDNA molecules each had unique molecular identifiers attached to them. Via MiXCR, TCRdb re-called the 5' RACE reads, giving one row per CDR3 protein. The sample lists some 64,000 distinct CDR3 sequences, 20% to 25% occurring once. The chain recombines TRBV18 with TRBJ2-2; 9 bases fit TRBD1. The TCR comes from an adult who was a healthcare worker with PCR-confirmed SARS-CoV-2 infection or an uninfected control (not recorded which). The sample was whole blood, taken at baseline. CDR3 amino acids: CASSPGTGPTGELFF. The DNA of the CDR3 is TGTGCCAGCTCACCGGGGACAGGGCCGACCGGGGAGCTGTTTTTT. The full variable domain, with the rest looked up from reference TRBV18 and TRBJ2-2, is NAGVMQNPRHLVRRRGQEARLRCSPMKGHSHVYWYRQLPEEGLKFMVYLQKENIIDESGMPKERFSAEFPKEGPSILRIQQVVRGDSAAYFCASSPGTGPTGELFFGEGSRLTVL.